Reported below is one TCR beta chain. Participants were placed into cohorts based on the clinical history they reported. These data belong to a study of blood T cell repertoires in COVID-19. Study overall: From the United States, Italy and Spain came samples of acute and convalescent COVID-19.

The CDR3 spans 14 residues. Germline lookup yields CDR1 SGDLS and CDR2 YYNGEE. Trimming removed 9 bases at V and 5 bases at J, with 19 bases between. Sequencing used immunoSEQ multiplex PCR; TCRdb keeps in-frame clones, though not all of them. The sample has about 330,000 clones; 80% to 90% are singletons. The clonotype originates from a man aged 25 to 40 who had recovered from COVID-19. V gene TRBV9 combines with J gene TRBJ2-3; perhaps TRBD2 as D (7 bases). Sequenced material: PBMCs or T cells enriched from blood (not recorded which). CDR3 residues: CATSRGGAVDTQYF. CDR3 nucleotides: TGTGCCACCTCCCGTGGGGGGGCAGTAGATACGCAGTATTTT.